This T cell receptor beta chain was profiled in a study of graft-versus-host responses after intestinal transplantation. Regarding this clone: Antigen specificity is unknown.

Germline-derived CDR1 and CDR2 are SQVTM and ANQGSEA. The V end lost 4 bases, the J end lost 9 bases, and 12 bases lay between the germline ends. The CDR3 runs to 11 residues. Assay: immunoSEQ multiplex PCR; the TCRdb copy retains only in-frame clones and omits some. The table includes about 59,000 clones, about 94% detected once. The starting material was unstimulated CD4+ T cells sorted from spleen or lymph node cells, obtained before transplant. This clonotype was obtained from a human donor who was the organ donor for an intestinal transplant. V is TRBV29-1 and J is TRBJ1-2; D is possibly TRBD1 (5 bases). The CDR3 loop is CSVVNGGSYTF. The CDR3 DNA is TGCAGCGTTGTAAACGGGGGGAGCTACACCTTC.